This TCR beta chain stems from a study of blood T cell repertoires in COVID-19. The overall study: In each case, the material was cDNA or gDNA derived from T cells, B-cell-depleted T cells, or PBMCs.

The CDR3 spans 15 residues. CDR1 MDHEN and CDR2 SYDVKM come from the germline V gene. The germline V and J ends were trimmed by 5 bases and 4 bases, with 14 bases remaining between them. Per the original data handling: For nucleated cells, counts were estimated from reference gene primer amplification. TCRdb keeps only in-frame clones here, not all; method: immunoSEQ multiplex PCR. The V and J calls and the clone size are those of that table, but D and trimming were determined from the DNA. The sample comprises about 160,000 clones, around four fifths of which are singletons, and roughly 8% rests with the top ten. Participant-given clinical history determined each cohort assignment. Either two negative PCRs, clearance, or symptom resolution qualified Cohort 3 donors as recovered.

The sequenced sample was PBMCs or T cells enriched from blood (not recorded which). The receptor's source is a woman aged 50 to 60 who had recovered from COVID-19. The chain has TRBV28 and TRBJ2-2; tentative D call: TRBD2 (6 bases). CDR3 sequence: CASSTPLGGTGELFF. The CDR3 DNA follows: TGTGCCAGCAGTACTCCCTTGGGGGGCACCGGGGAGCTGTTTTTT.